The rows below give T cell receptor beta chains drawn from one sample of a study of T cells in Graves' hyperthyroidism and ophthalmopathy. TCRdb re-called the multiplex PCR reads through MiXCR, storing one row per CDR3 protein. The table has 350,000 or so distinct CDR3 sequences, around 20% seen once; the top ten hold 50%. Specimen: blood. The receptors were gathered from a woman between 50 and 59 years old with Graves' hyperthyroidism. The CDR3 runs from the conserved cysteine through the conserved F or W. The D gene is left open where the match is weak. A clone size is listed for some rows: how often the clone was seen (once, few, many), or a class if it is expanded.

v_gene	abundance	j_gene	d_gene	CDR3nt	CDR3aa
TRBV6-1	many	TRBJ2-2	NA	TGTGCCAGCACCCCGGGTCACACCGGGGAGCTGTTTTTT	CASTPGHTGELFF
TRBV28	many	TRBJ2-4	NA	TGTGCCAGCAGTGAGGGTACGAGTGGCAAAAACATTCAGTACTTC	CASSEGTSGKNIQYF
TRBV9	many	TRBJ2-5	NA	TGTGCCAGCAGCGTATCGGAGCAAGAGACCCAGTACTTC	CASSVSEQETQYF
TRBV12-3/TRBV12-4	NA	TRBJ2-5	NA	TGTGCCAGCAGTCCGGGCCCCCCGGTAGGGGAGACCCAGTACTTC	CASSPGPPVGETQYF
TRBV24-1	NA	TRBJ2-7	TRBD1	TGTGCCACCAGTGATTTAAAGAGACAGGGCTACGAGCAGTACTTC	CATSDLKRQGYEQYF
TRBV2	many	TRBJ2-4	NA	TGTGCCAGCAAAGACAGGGAGGCATTAAAAAACATTCAGTACTTC	CASKDREALKNIQYF
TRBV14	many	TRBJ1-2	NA	TGTGCCAGCGGTAAACAAGCCTATGGCTACACCTTC	CASGKQAYGYTF
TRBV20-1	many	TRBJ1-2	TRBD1	TGCAGTGCTAATTATGGACAGGGACACTATGGCTACACCTTC	CSANYGQGHYGYTF
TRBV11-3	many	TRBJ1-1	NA	TGTGCCAGCAGCTTCCGGGATACTGAAGCTTTCTTT	CASSFRDTEAFF
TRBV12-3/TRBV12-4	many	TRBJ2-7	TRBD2	TGTGCCAGCAGTCTCCGGGGGGGGCAGTACTTC	CASSLRGGQYF
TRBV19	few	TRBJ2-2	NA	TGTGCCAGTAGTATACGCTTGGGGGCGGCGAACACCGGGGAGCTGTTTTTT	CASSIRLGAANTGELFF
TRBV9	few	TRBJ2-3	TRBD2	TGTGCCAGCAGCGTAGAGGGCGGGAGGAACACAGATACGCAGTATTTT	CASSVEGGRNTDTQYF
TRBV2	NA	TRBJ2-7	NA	TGTGCCAGCAGTGAAGCTACAGGGTTCGCCTACGAGCAGTACTTC	CASSEATGFAYEQYF
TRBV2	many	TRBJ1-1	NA	TGTGCCACCGAGACTGGGGCGAACACTGAAGCTTTCTTT	CATETGANTEAFF
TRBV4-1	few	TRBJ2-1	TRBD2	TGCGCCAGCAGCCAAGAGGCTAGCGGGAGTTATAGTGAGCAGTTCTTC	CASSQEASGSYSEQFF
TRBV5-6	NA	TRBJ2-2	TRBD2	TGTGCCAGCAGCTACCTGGGACTAGCGGGAGTAGACACCGGGGAGCTGTTTTTT	CASSYLGLAGVDTGELFF
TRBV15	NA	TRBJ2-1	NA	TGTGCCACCAGCAGAGCGAGGGAGCGCCGCTCCTACAATGAGCAGTTCTTC	CATSRARERRSYNEQFF
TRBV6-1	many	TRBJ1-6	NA	TGTGCCAGCAGCAAAGGTCCGGAGAATTCACCCCTCCACTTT	CASSKGPENSPLHF
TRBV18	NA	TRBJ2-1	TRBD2	TGTGCCAGCTCACCGACTAGCGGGAGGGGGACCTACAATGAGCAGCTCTTC	CASSPTSGRGTYNEQLF
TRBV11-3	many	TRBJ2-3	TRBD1	TGTGCCAGCAGAATGACGACAGGGGCTTTCACAGATACGCAGTATTTT	CASRMTTGAFTDTQYF
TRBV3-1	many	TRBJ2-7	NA	TGTGCCAGCAGCCAAATCCCATACGAGCAGTACTTC	CASSQIPYEQYF
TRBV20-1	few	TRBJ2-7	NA	TGCAGTGCTAGCGGGGGTGGGCCTCCCTACGAGCAGTACTTC	CSASGGGPPYEQYF
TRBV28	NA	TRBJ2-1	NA	TGTGCCAGCAGTTTCCTTCTGGTGGGCTACAATGAGCAGTTCTTC	CASSFLLVGYNEQFF
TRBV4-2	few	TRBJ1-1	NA	TGTGCCAGCAGCCACCCAACCCCGTCGGACACTGAAGCTTTCTTT	CASSHPTPSDTEAFF
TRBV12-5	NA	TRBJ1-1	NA	TGTGCTAGTGGTTGGAGGGTTAGGGCACTGAACACTGAAGCTTTCTTT	CASGWRVRALNTEAFF
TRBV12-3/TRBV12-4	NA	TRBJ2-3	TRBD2	TGTGCCAGCAGTTTTAGCGGGGGGGTTGGAGATACGCAGTATTTT	CASSFSGGVGDTQYF
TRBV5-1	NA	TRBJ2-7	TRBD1	TGCGCCAGCAGCCGCGGGACAGGGTACGACGAGCAGTACTTC	CASSRGTGYDEQYF
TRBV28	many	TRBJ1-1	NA	TGTGCCAGCCAACTCCAGGGCCCGCGGACTGAAGCTTTCTTT	CASQLQGPRTEAFF
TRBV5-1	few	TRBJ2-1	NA	TGCGCCAGCAGCCCCATTAATCCGGGACACAGCGCGGGTGAGCAGTTCTTC	CASSPINPGHSAGEQFF
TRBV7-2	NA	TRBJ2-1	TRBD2	TGTGCCAGCAGCGTAAGTCTAGCGGGGTTTTACAATGAGCAGTTCTTC	CASSVSLAGFYNEQFF
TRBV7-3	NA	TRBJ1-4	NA	TGTGCCAGCAGCCCACAGGGTCCGATCGCAGCTAATGAAAAACTGTTTTTT	CASSPQGPIAANEKLFF
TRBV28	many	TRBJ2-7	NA	TGTGCCAGCACCCCCGTAGCTGGAGGCACCTCCTACGAGCAGTACTTC	CASTPVAGGTSYEQYF